A single sample gave rise to the 22 T cell receptor beta chains below, sequenced in a study of T cell changes during pregnancy in multiple sclerosis (dated by TCRdb to about 2019). The library came from the immunoSEQ multiplex PCR assay. The source is immuneACCESS, and TCRdb retained only in-frame sequences with V and J called. Part of the clones is not carried over; for the studies checked, unresolved V genes explain less than half of this, and the remainder is unexplained. This sample comprises 60,000 to 65,000 clones, 80% to 95% of them detected only once. The ten top clones hold about 2% of the sample. The specimen was peripheral blood, collected in the second trimester of pregnancy. These receptors all come from a female donor in good health, enrolled as a control in a pregnancy study.

The chain carries TRBV9 and TRBJ2-5; 15 bases are shared with TRBD2. Trimming at V came to 3 bases and at J to 4 bases, leaving 10 bases not matched to a gene. The CDR3 is 18 residues long. In germline, CDR1 is SGDLS, CDR2 YYNGEE. CDR3 loop: CASSGKGTSGGRGETQYF. DNA for the CDR3: TGTGCCAGCAGCGGGAAGGGGACTAGCGGGGGGAGGGGAGAGACCCAGTACTTC.

The CDR3 spells CASSLVGPGGGYTDTQYF. The CDR3 DNA reads TGTGCCAGCAGCTTAGTTGGACCGGGGGGCGGCTACACAGATACGCAGTATTTT. The rearrangement joins TRBV11-2 to TRBJ2-3; possible D gene TRBD2, 7 bases. CDR3 size: 18 residues. V shed 1 base and J shed 2 bases, with 19 bases lying between them. The germline V gene has CDR1 SGHAT and CDR2 FQNNGV. Supplemented by reference TRBV11-2 and TRBJ2-3, the full variable domain reads EAGVAQSPRYKIIEKRQSVAFWCNPISGHATLYWYQQILGQGPKLLIQFQNNGVVDDSQLPKDRFSAERLKGVDSTLKIQPAKLEDSAVYLCASSLVGPGGGYTDTQYFGPGTRLTVL.

The chain employs TRBV20-1 and TRBJ1-1, with a weak D call TRBD1 (5 bases). Germline V gives CDR1 DFQATT, CDR2 SNEGSKA (reference sequence). Trimming took off 2 bases at V and 11 bases at J, with 12 bases between the two ends. The CDR3 covers 11 residues. As DNA, the CDR3 is TGCAGTGCTAGAAGAAACAGGATGGCTTTCTTT. Encoded protein: CSARRNRMAFF.

V and J are TRBV9 and TRBJ1-1; no definite D call. Germline V gene sequence: CDR1 SGDLS, CDR2 YYNGEE. The CDR3 has 15 amino acids. V lost 4 bases and J 1 base, leaving 14 bases between the germline ends. Here the CDR3 reads CASSSPGRQNTEAFF. For the CDR3, the DNA is TGTGCCAGCAGCTCCCCGGGAAGACAGAACACTGAAGCTTTCTTT.

V gene TRBV10-2 combines with J gene TRBJ1-5; D gene ambiguous. The CDR3 totals 14 residues. The V gene's germline CDR1 is WSHSY and CDR2 SAAADI. V lost 6 bases to trimming and J lost 0 bases, with 9 bases between them. The CDR3 reads CASRAIDSNQPQHF. The CDR3 DNA reads as TGCGCCAGCAGGGCCATTGATAGCAATCAGCCCCAGCATTTT.

V is TRBV7-9 and J is TRBJ2-1; D unresolved. Trimming took 5 bases from V and 9 from J, leaving 11 bases between them. This CDR3 has 12 residues. Germline CDR1 and CDR2: SEHNR and FQNEAQ (reference sequence). CDR3 nucleotides: TGTGCCAGCAGCAGTCGACTTTTTGAGCAGTTCTTC. Its translation: CASSSRLFEQFF. The full variable domain, completed using reference TRBV7-9 and TRBJ2-1, is DTGVSQNPRHKITKRGQNVTFRCDPISEHNRLYWYRQTLGQGPEFLTYFQNEAQLEKSRLLSDRFSAERPKGSFSTLEIQRTEQGDSAMYLCASSSRLFEQFFGPGTRLTVL.

This clone was observed a single time. The V and J genes are TRBV7-9 and TRBJ2-7, with a tentative D call TRBD1 (6 bases). The CDR3 is 14 amino acids. V gave up 5 bases and J gave up 5 bases, with 16 bases separating them. Germline lookup yields CDR1 SEHNR and CDR2 FQNEAQ (reference sequence). The CDR3 loop reads CASSIRQVYDEQYF. The CDR3, as DNA: TGTGCCAGCAGCATCCGACAGGTCTACGACGAGCAGTACTTC.

This chain uses TRBV6-5 with TRBJ2-4, with 8 positions matching TRBD2. Germline V gene lookup returns CDR1 MNHEY and CDR2 SVGAGI. V shed 9 bases, J shed 6 bases, and the junction held 7 bases outside the gene matches. The CDR3 length is 13 residues. The CDR3 is CASRERGINIQYF. DNA of the CDR3: TGTGCCAGTCGGGAGCGGGGGATAAACATTCAGTACTTC.

This chain connects TRBV10-2 to TRBJ1-5; 8 nucleotides align to TRBD1. With 2 bases clipped from V and 4 bases from J, the junction kept 4 bases outside the gene matches. There are 15 residues in the CDR3. CDR1 and CDR2 (germline): WSHSY, SAAADI. CDR3 coding DNA: TGCGCCAGCAGTGAGGGACAGGGCTATAATCAGCCCCAGCATTTT. As protein: CASSEGQGYNQPQHF.

This chain joins TRBV27 and TRBJ1-5, with D possibly being TRBD1 (6 bases). The CDR3 is made up of 15 amino acids. CDR1 is MNHEY, CDR2 SMNVEV, per germline (reference sequence). V shed 3 bases and J shed 5 bases, with 14 bases lying between them. The DNA of the CDR3 is TGTGCCAGCAGTTTCTCCGGCAGGGGAGATCAGCCCCAGCATTTT. It codes for CASSFSGRGDQPQHF.

The chain carries TRBV30 and TRBJ1-1, with 8 bases fitting TRBD1. The ends lost 3 bases at V and 4 bases at J; junction bases unmatched: 4. Per germline, CDR1 GTSNPN and CDR2 SVGIG (reference sequence). CDR3 size: 13 residues. The CDR3 region has the DNA TGTGCCTGGAGGACAGGGGCGGGCACTGAAGCTTTCTTT. As protein: CAWRTGAGTEAFF.

This chain joins TRBV5-1 and TRBJ1-1; TRBD1 might be the D (6 bases). CDR1 and CDR2 (germline): SGHRS, YFSETQ. Trimming took 4 bases from V and 0 from J, leaving 19 bases between them. The CDR3 consists of 17 residues. CDR3 coding DNA: TGCGCCAGCAGCCGGGGAGGGGGAAGTAGGATGAACACTGAAGCTTTCTTT. Translation: CASSRGGGSRMNTEAFF.

This sequence joins TRBV9 and TRBJ1-2; TRBD1 might be the D (5 bases). Trimming removed 1 base at V and 0 bases at J, with 10 bases between. Per germline, CDR1 SGDLS and CDR2 YYNGEE. The CDR3 extends over 15 amino acids. CDR3 sequence: CASSVLDSTNYGYTF. CDR3 coding DNA: TGTGCCAGCAGCGTATTAGACAGCACTAACTATGGCTACACCTTC.

This rearrangement joins TRBV4-1 to TRBJ1-1; D is undetermined. The V and J ends lost 0 bases and 1 base respectively, with 9 bases between them. The length of the CDR3 is 15 residues. Germline CDR1 MGHRA, CDR2 YSYEKL. CDR3 amino acids: CASSQDGGPNTEAFF. The CDR3 nucleotides are TGCGCCAGCAGCCAAGATGGTGGGCCGAACACTGAAGCTTTCTTT.

The V gene is TRBV4-1, the J gene TRBJ2-2; maybe TRBD2 (5 bases). This CDR3 has 19 residues. Germline CDR1 and CDR2: MGHRA and YSYEKL. Trimming pared 2 bases from V and 7 bases from J, leaving 26 bases between. CDR3 sequence: CASSQPPRDRYGFGGELFF. CDR3 in DNA: TGCGCCAGCAGCCAACCCCCTCGGGATAGGTACGGGTTTGGCGGGGAGCTGTTTTTT.

The chain has TRBV10-3 and TRBJ2-7, with D tentatively TRBD1 (5 bases). V was pared by 4 bases and J by 2 bases, with 18 bases between. The V gene's germline CDR1 is ENHRY and CDR2 SYGVKD. CDR3 size: 16 residues. CDR3 sequence (DNA): TGTGCCATCAGTGGAGGCAGGGAAATTGGGGCCTACGAGCAGTACTTC. Residues: CAISGGREIGAYEQYF.

This clone was counted a single time. CDR3 bases: TGTGCCTGGAGTACAAACACAGGGGGTTTCCAGCCCCAGCATTTT. Protein: CAWSTNTGGFQPQHF. This rearrangement joins TRBV30 to TRBJ1-5, with 8 bases identical to TRBD1. The germline gives CDR1 GTSNPN, CDR2 SVGIG (reference sequence). After removal of 2 bases from V and 7 bases from J, the junction contained 10 bases not matched to a gene. The length of the CDR3 is 15 residues.

V usage is TRBV5-4 and J usage is TRBJ2-3; D unresolved. From germline, CDR1 is SGHNT and CDR2 YYREEE (reference sequence). This CDR3 has 14 residues. The V end lost 0 bases, the J end lost 4 bases, and 9 bases lay between the germline ends. The CDR3 spells CASSLAGSADTQYF. As DNA, the CDR3 is TGTGCCAGCAGCTTGGCCGGGTCAGCAGATACGCAGTATTTT.

This clone was counted once. The chain carries TRBV19 and TRBJ1-5; 7 bases match TRBD1. The germline V gene has CDR1 LNHDA and CDR2 SQIVND (reference sequence). There are 15 residues in the CDR3. V was clipped by 4 bases and J by 2 bases; unmatched bases: 5. The CDR3 coding sequence is TGTGCCAGTAGTACCCGGGACAGCGGCAATCAGCCCCAGCATTTT. Protein: CASSTRDSGNQPQHF.

The gene calls are TRBV27 and TRBJ2-3; D unresolved. The germline CDR1 and CDR2 sequences are MNHEY and SMNVEV (reference sequence). The CDR3 contains 16 residues. The V gene lost 3 bases and the J gene lost 0 bases, with 13 bases spanning the gap. The CDR3 spells CASSFVSTTSTDTQYF. CDR3 sequence (DNA): TGTGCCAGCAGTTTCGTGTCTACCACTAGCACAGATACGCAGTATTTT.

The gene calls are TRBV28 and TRBJ1-2; D may be TRBD1 (6 bases). The CDR3 totals 16 residues. Germline lookup yields CDR1 MDHEN and CDR2 SYDVKM. V was clipped by 6 bases and J by 3 bases, with 20 bases between them. The CDR3 here is CASRQQDGQTYYGYTF. CDR3 DNA: TGTGCCAGCAGACAACAAGACGGACAGACCTACTATGGCTACACCTTC.

Here the CDR3 reads CASRVTGTRGFEQYF. DNA of the CDR3: TGTGCCAGCAGAGTTACCGGGACCCGGGGGTTCGAGCAGTACTTC. V usage is TRBV28 and J usage is TRBJ2-7; D is perhaps TRBD2 (6 bases). The CDR3 runs 15 residues. Trimming took off 6 bases at V and 6 bases at J, with 21 bases between the two ends. Per germline, CDR1 MDHEN and CDR2 SYDVKM.